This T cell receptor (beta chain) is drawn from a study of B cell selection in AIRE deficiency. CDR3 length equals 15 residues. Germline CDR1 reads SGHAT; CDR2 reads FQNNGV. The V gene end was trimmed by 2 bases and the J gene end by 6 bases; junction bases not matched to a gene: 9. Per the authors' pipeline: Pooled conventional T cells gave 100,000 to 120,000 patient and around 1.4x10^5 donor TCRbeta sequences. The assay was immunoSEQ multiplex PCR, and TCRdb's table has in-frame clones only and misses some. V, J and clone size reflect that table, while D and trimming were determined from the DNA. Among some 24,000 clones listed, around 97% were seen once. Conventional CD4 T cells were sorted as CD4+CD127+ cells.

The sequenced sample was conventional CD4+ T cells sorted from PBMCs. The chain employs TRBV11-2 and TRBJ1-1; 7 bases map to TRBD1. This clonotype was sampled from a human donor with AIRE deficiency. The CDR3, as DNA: TGTGCCAGCAGCTTAATCTCCCTAGGGGGCCCTGAAGCTTTCTTT. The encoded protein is CASSLISLGGPEAFF.